The 31 T cell receptor beta chains in this list originate from one sample, sequenced in a study of blood T cell repertoires in COVID-19. Profiling relied on immunoSEQ multiplex PCR, and the TCRdb table lists in-frame clones only, not all of them. The table lists 200,000 to 300,000 clones, 88% of them singletons, with roughly 4% in the top ten. The sequencing input was peripheral blood. The receptors were sampled from a man between 60 and 70 years old who had recovered from COVID-19.

V gene TRBV6-5 combines with J gene TRBJ1-6; D might be TRBD1 (6 bases). The CDR3 loop spans 15 amino acids. Trimming cost V 8 bases and J 9 bases, with 20 bases left between them. CDR1 and CDR2 from the germline V gene are MNHEY and SVGAGI. This CDR3 is CASSLGGQGASPLHF. In DNA form, the CDR3 reads TGTGCCAGCTCCCTCGGGGGGCAGGGTGCTTCACCCCTCCACTTT.

This clone appeared once. This chain uses TRBV30 with TRBJ2-1; D uncertain. The germline V gene encodes CDR1 GTSNPN and CDR2 SVGIG (reference sequence). The CDR3 has 12 residues. Trimming pared 0 bases from V and 10 bases from J, leaving 10 bases between. The chain's CDR3 is CAWSVVVREQFF. The CDR3 coding sequence is TGTGCCTGGAGTGTAGTAGTGCGGGAGCAGTTCTTC.

The gene calls are TRBV9 and TRBJ2-7; TRBD1 aligns across 8 bases. Germline CDR1 SGDLS, CDR2 YYNGEE. With 0 bases clipped from V and 6 bases from J, the junction kept 5 bases outside the gene matches. CDR3 length equals 14 residues. The CDR3 spells CASSVEPGGGEQYF. Written as DNA, the CDR3 is TGTGCCAGCAGCGTAGAACCAGGGGGCGGCGAGCAGTACTTC.

J is TRBJ1-1 and V is TRBV9; D possibly corresponds to TRBD1 (6 bases). The CDR3 has 17 amino acids. The V and J ends lost 0 bases and 1 base respectively, with 16 bases between them. From germline, CDR1 is SGDLS and CDR2 YYNGEE. The CDR3 spells CASSVDGTRTANTEAFF. The DNA of the CDR3 is TGTGCCAGCAGCGTAGATGGTACGCGGACAGCGAACACTGAAGCTTTCTTT.

The chain has TRBV5-6 and TRBJ1-6; D remains ambiguous. CDR3 size: 16 residues. V shed 0 bases and J shed 8 bases, with 15 bases lying between them. Germline CDR1 and CDR2: SGHDT and YYEEEE. The CDR3 region has the DNA TGTGCCAGCAGCTTGGGCGTCTCCGGGTGGGATTCACCCCTCCACTTT. It translates to CASSLGVSGWDSPLHF.

The chain combines TRBV14 with TRBJ2-7, with TRBD1 matching 7 bases. CDR1 SGHDN and CDR2 FVKESK come from the germline V gene. CDR3 length: 15 amino acids. V lost 2 bases and J lost 2; bases outside the gene matches: 6. In DNA form, the CDR3 reads TGTGCCAGCAGCCAAACCGGGACAGTCGCCTACGAGCAGTACTTC. This codes for CASSQTGTVAYEQYF.

This clone came up once. The chain recombines TRBV13 with TRBJ2-1; 7 nucleotides line up with TRBD2. The CDR3 has 15 residues. V lost 4 bases to trimming and J lost 3 bases; unmatched junction nucleotides: 6. Germline CDR1 and CDR2: PRHDT and FYEKMQ (reference sequence). CDR3 sequence reads: CASSSPKRDYNEQFF. In DNA form, the CDR3 reads TGTGCCAGCAGCTCCCCCAAGCGGGACTACAATGAGCAGTTCTTC.

The gene calls are TRBV5-1 and TRBJ2-7; 9 bases map to TRBD1. CDR1 SGHRS and CDR2 YFSETQ come from the germline V gene. The CDR3 runs to 14 residues. Trimming took 0 bases from V and 2 from J; bases not matched to a gene: 0. The CDR3, as DNA: TGCGCCAGCAGCTTGGACAGGGGGCCCTACGAGCAGTACTTC. Translated: CASSLDRGPYEQYF.

V and J are TRBV7-8 and TRBJ2-2, with TRBD2 matching over 10 bases. There are 18 residues in the CDR3. Unmatched junction bases numbered 5, after V lost 1 base and J lost 0 bases. Germline values: CDR1 SGHVS, CDR2 FQNEAQ. The DNA of the CDR3 is TGTGCCAGCAGCTTAGGTCTAGCGGGGGCCGCGAACACCGGGGAGCTGTTTTTT. This translates into CASSLGLAGAANTGELFF.

V gene TRBV2 combines with J gene TRBJ2-2; 8 bases line up with TRBD1. With 10 bases clipped from V and 3 bases from J, the junction kept 7 bases outside the gene matches. This CDR3 contains 14 residues. Germline V gives CDR1 SNHLY, CDR2 FYNNEI. This CDR3 reads CATLTGADTGELFF. CDR3 DNA sequence: TGTGCCACCCTGACAGGGGCCGACACCGGGGAGCTGTTTTTT.

Comment on this clone: Other nucleotide sequences in the sample specify the same CDR3. V and J are TRBV9 and TRBJ2-7; D is possibly TRBD1 (5 bases). The CDR3 extends over 13 amino acids. V shed 2 bases and J shed 1 base, with 7 bases lying between them. Germline V gene lookup returns CDR1 SGDLS and CDR2 YYNGEE. CDR3 amino acids: CASSVDSSYEQYF. Written as DNA, the CDR3 is TGTGCCAGCAGCGTTGACAGTTCCTACGAGCAGTACTTC.

The chain recombines TRBV5-1 with TRBJ1-1; no clear D. Germline assignment: CDR1 SGHRS and CDR2 YFSETQ. The ends were cut back, 4 bases at V and 4 bases at J, with 14 bases in the middle. This CDR3 spans 14 amino acids. CDR3 in DNA: TGCGCCAGCAGCGGGTCGGGGTGGAGCACTGAAGCTTTCTTT. It translates to CASSGSGWSTEAFF.

The V gene is TRBV3-1 (or the pseudogene TRBV3-2), the J gene TRBJ2-1; 9 nucleotides align to TRBD2. CDR3 length: 14 amino acids. Looked up from germline, CDR1 is LGHDT and CDR2 is YNNKEL (reference sequence). Losses at the gene ends were 6 bases for V and 4 bases for J; bases not matched to a gene: 4. CDR3 sequence reads: CASRGTSQYNEQFF. As DNA, the CDR3 is TGTGCCAGCAGAGGGACTAGCCAGTACAATGAGCAGTTCTTC.

This clone has only a few counts. V and J are TRBV6-5 and TRBJ1-6; the match to TRBD1 covers 7 bases. V shed 2 bases and J 14 bases; nucleotides not matched to a gene: 12. Germline V gene data show CDR1 as MNHEY and CDR2 as SVGAGI. This CDR3 has 15 amino acids. This chain's CDR3 is CASSYTTGAERTLHF. In nucleotides, the CDR3 is TGTGCCAGCAGTTACACAACAGGGGCGGAGAGGACCCTCCACTTT.

A few counts support this clone. V usage is TRBV7-9 and J usage is TRBJ1-2; tentatively, D is TRBD1 (5 bases). The CDR3 length is 15 residues. V lost 5 bases to trimming and J lost 8 bases, with 21 bases between them. Germline V lookup: CDR1 SEHNR, CDR2 FQNEAQ (reference sequence). The CDR3 coding sequence is TGTGCCAGCAGCCTTCAGGGTGCACGGCAATCAGGCTACACCTTC. Its protein is CASSLQGARQSGYTF.

V and J are TRBV5-1 and TRBJ1-2; tentatively, D is TRBD1 (5 bases). Germline V lookup: CDR1 SGHRS, CDR2 YFSETQ. With 1 base removed from V and 7 bases from J, the gap between germline ends came to 14 bases. The CDR3 runs 14 residues. In DNA form, the CDR3 reads TGCGCCAGCAGCTTGCTGGCCGTTCAGGGTGGCTACACCTTC. Amino acid sequence: CASSLLAVQGGYTF.

The CDR3 DNA is TGTGCCAGCAGCTTTGTTACAGGGGGAGGCACTGAAGCTTTCTTT. Translation gives CASSFVTGGGTEAFF. This chain uses TRBV5-6 with TRBJ1-1; TRBD1 agrees at 8 bases. The CDR3 spans 15 residues. J was trimmed by 4 bases and V by 2 bases; bases with no gene match: 7. Germline CDR1 reads SGHDT; CDR2 reads YYEEEE.

Concerning this clone itself: The identical CDR3 is also encoded by other nucleotide sequences in the sample. The chain combines TRBV6-5 with TRBJ1-1; D ambiguous. CDR3 length equals 11 residues. With 7 bases removed from V and 1 base from J, the gap between germline ends came to 4 bases. Germline CDR1 MNHEY, CDR2 SVGAGI. The CDR3 sequence: CASIKNTEAFF. The CDR3 DNA is TGTGCCAGCATAAAGAACACTGAAGCTTTCTTT.

The chain links TRBV30 to TRBJ1-1, with TRBD1 identical over 10 bases. After removal of 3 bases from V and 10 bases from J, the junction contained 8 bases not matched to a gene. CDR1 is GTSNPN, CDR2 SVGIG, per germline (reference sequence). There are 13 residues in the CDR3. This chain's CDR3 is CAWSGTGDRRAFF. As DNA, the CDR3 is TGTGCCTGGAGCGGGACAGGGGATCGGCGAGCTTTCTTT.

Regarding this clone: Other DNA sequences from this sample encode an identical CDR3 as well. The chain couples TRBV3-1 (or the pseudogene TRBV3-2) to TRBJ2-2, with 7 positions matching TRBD1. Trimming at V came to 2 bases and at J to 1 base, leaving 1 base not matched to a gene. CDR1 LGHDT and CDR2 YNNKEL come from the germline V gene (reference sequence). The CDR3 runs 15 residues. CDR3 bases: TGTGCCAGCAGCCAACGGACAGGGAACACCGGGGAGCTGTTTTTT. Its translation: CASSQRTGNTGELFF.

This clone showed up just once. The J gene is TRBJ1-4, the V gene TRBV6-4; D might be TRBD1 (6 bases). Germline-derived CDR1 and CDR2 are MRHNA and SNTAGT. Trimming removed 5 bases from V and 0 bases from J, with 10 bases in between. CDR3 length equals 15 residues. In DNA, the CDR3 is TGTGCCAGCAGTAAGGACAGTTCAACTAATGAAAAACTGTTTTTT. The encoded protein is CASSKDSSTNEKLFF.

The chain has TRBV27 and TRBJ1-1, with 7 bases identical to TRBD1. V lost 5 bases and J lost 1; bases outside the gene matches: 10. CDR3 size: 16 residues. The germline gives CDR1 MNHEY, CDR2 SMNVEV (reference sequence). The CDR3 DNA sequence: TGTGCCAGCAGTCCTCGACAGGGTCCGGGGAACACTGAAGCTTTCTTT. This translates into CASSPRQGPGNTEAFF.

This CDR3 reads CASSYQGNYGYTF. CDR3 bases: TGTGCCAGCAGCTACCAGGGAAACTATGGCTACACCTTC. The chain combines TRBV5-6 with TRBJ1-2; tentative D call: TRBD1 (5 bases). Germline CDR1 is SGHDT and CDR2 is YYEEEE. V gave up 3 bases and J gave up 2 bases, with 8 bases separating them. The CDR3 is 13 residues long.

The chain couples TRBV5-1 to TRBJ2-7; 7 bases line up with TRBD2. The germline CDR1 and CDR2 sequences are SGHRS and YFSETQ. This CDR3 contains 15 residues. The junction had 7 bases not matched to a gene; V was cut back by 1 base and J by 3 bases. CDR3 sequence: CASSLSTGGYYEQYF. The CDR3 nucleotides read TGCGCCAGCAGCTTGTCGACCGGGGGGTACTACGAGCAGTACTTC. The entire variable domain, with the rest obtained from reference TRBV5-1 and TRBJ2-7, is as follows: KAGVTQTPRYLIKTRGQQVTLSCSPISGHRSVSWYQQTPGQGLQFLFEYFSETQRNKGNFPGRFSGRQFSNSRSEMNVSTLELGDSALYLCASSLSTGGYYEQYFGPGTRLTVT.

This chain links TRBV5-1 with TRBJ2-3; 7 bases are a match to TRBD2. V dropped 8 bases and J dropped 0; count of bases not matched to a gene: 12. CDR3 length: 16 amino acids. Germline assignment: CDR1 SGHRS and CDR2 YFSETQ. The CDR3 nucleotides read TGCGCCAGTAATCGTGGGGAGCGGGGAAGCACAGATACGCAGTATTTT. Amino acids: CASNRGERGSTDTQYF.

The chain links TRBV5-6 to TRBJ1-1, with TRBD1 as a possible D gene (5 bases). Germline V CDR1 and CDR2: SGHDT, YYEEEE. The ends were cut back, 0 bases at V and 5 bases at J, with 14 bases in the middle. The CDR3 spans 15 residues. The CDR3 spells CASSLVGGSWTEAFF. CDR3 coding DNA: TGTGCCAGCAGCTTGGTGGGGGGTAGCTGGACTGAAGCTTTCTTT.

The gene calls are TRBV5-4 and TRBJ2-7; TRBD2 matches at 13 bases. The V segment lost 4 bases and the J segment 12 bases; nucleotides outside the gene matches: 16. Germline loops: CDR1 SGHNT, CDR2 YYREEE (reference sequence). This CDR3 is 16 amino acids long. Here the CDR3 DNA reads TGTGCCAGCAGCCGATCGACTAGCGGGGGGCTAAACATCCCGTACTTC. Translation gives CASSRSTSGGLNIPYF.

The chain recombines TRBV30 with TRBJ1-1; TRBD1 matches at 11 bases. Germline CDR1 is GTSNPN and CDR2 is SVGIG (reference sequence). With 7 bases clipped from V and 3 bases from J, the junction kept 4 bases outside the gene matches. The CDR3 runs 13 residues. CDR3 residues: CASDRGRDTEAFF. As DNA, the CDR3 is TGTGCCTCGGACAGGGGGCGGGACACTGAAGCTTTCTTT.

The genes are TRBV30 and TRBJ1-3; no definite D call. The CDR3 consists of 14 residues. The germline V gene has CDR1 GTSNPN and CDR2 SVGIG (reference sequence). V lost 2 bases and J 3 bases, leaving 11 bases between the germline ends. The chain's CDR3 is CAWSPTSIGNTIYF. CDR3 DNA: TGTGCCTGGAGTCCGACAAGTATTGGAAACACCATATATTTT. Full variable domain (rest looked up from reference TRBV30 and TRBJ1-3): SQTIHQWPATLVQPVGSPLSLECTVEGTSNPNLYWYRQAAGRGLQLLFYSVGIGQISSEVPQNLSASRPQDRQFILSSKKLLLSDSGFYLCAWSPTSIGNTIYFGEGSWLTVV.

The chain links TRBV11-2 to TRBJ2-5; D is possibly TRBD2 (5 bases). This CDR3 has 13 residues. CDR1 is SGHAT, CDR2 FQNNGV, per germline. V lost 3 bases and J lost 4, with 9 bases in between. CDR3 nucleotides: TGTGCCAGCAGCTTTCGTCGGGGAGAGACCCAGTACTTC. It specifies CASSFRRGETQYF.

The chain couples TRBV5-4 to TRBJ2-1; 9 bases line up with TRBD1. With V trimmed by 0 bases and J by 4 bases, 14 bases remained unmatched. The CDR3 runs to 19 residues. Germline CDR1 SGHNT, CDR2 YYREEE (reference sequence). CDR3 region: CASSLDTWSGTGRYNEQFF. The CDR3 nucleotides read TGTGCCAGCAGCTTGGACACATGGTCTGGGACAGGGAGATACAATGAGCAGTTCTTC.